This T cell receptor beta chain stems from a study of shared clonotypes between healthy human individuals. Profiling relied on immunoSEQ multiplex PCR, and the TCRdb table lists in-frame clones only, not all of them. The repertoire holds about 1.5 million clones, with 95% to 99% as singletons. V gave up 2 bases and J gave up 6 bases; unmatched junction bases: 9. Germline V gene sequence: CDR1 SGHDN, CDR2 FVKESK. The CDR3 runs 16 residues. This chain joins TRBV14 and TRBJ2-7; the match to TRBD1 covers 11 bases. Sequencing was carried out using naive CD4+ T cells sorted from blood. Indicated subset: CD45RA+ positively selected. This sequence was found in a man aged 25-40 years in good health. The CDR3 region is CASSQIPPGQGGEQYF. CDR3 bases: TGTGCCAGCAGCCAAATTCCCCCGGGACAGGGGGGCGAGCAGTACTTC.